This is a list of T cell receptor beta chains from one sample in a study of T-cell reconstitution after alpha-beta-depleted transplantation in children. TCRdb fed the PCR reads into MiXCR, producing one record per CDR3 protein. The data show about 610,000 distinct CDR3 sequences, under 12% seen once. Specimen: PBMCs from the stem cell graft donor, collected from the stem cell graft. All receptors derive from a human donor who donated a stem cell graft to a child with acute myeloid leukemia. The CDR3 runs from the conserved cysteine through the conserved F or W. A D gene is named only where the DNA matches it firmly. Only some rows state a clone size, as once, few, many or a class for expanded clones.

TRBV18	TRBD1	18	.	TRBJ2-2	CASSSTPGTGGITGELFF	TGTGCCAGCTCATCCACCCCCGGGACAGGGGGCATCACCGGGGAGCTGTTTTTT
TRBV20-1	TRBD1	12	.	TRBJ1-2	CSATGGASGYTF	TGCAGTGCTACAGGGGGCGCAAGTGGCTACACCTTC
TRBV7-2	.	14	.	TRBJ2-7	CASSYRAGSYEQYF	TGTGCCAGCAGCTATAGAGCCGGCTCCTACGAGCAGTACTTC
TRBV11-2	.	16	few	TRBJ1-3	CASSGYEGGGGNTIYF	TGTGCCAGCAGCGGTTATGAGGGGGGCGGTGGAAACACCATATATTTT
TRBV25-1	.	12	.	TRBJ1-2	CASSEMGRGYTF	TGTGCCAGCAGTGAGATGGGCAGAGGCTACACCTTC
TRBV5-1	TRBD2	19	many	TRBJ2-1	CASSDPGLAGAASYNEQFF	TGCGCCAGCAGCGATCCGGGACTAGCGGGAGCAGCCTCCTACAATGAGCAGTTCTTC
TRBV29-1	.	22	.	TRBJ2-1	CSARTGGRVAGAGGSSYNEQFF	TGCAGCGCTCGGACAGGGGGAAGGGTAGCGGGAGCCGGGGGGTCGTCCTACAATGAGCAGTTCTTC
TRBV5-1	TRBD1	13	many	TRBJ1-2	CASSLQGASGYTF	TGCGCCAGCAGCCTTCAGGGGGCTAGCGGCTACACCTTC
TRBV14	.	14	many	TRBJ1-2	CASSQYVGTRGYTF	TGTGCCAGCAGCCAGTATGTCGGAACTCGGGGCTACACCTTC
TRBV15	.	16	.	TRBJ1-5	CATSRERGGSNQPQHF	TGTGCCACCAGCAGAGAGAGGGGAGGGAGCAATCAGCCCCAGCATTTT
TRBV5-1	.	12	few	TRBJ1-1	CASSLEGVEAFF	TGCGCCAGCAGCTTGGAAGGGGTTGAAGCTTTCTTT
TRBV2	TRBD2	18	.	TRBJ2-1	CAICTLAGGFDSYNEQFF	TGTGCCATCTGCACCCTAGCGGGAGGCTTCGACTCCTACAATGAGCAGTTCTTC
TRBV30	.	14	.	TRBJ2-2	CAWTRRGGTGELFF	TGTGCCTGGACGAGGAGGGGCGGCACCGGGGAGCTGTTTTTT
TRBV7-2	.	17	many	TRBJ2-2	CASSLSPLTSSTGELFF	TGTGCCAGCAGCTTAAGTCCGCTTACTAGCAGTACCGGGGAGCTGTTTTTT
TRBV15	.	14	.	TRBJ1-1	CATSRQGGDTEAFF	TGTGCCACCAGCAGACAAGGGGGGGACACTGAAGCTTTCTTT
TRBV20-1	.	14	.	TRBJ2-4	CSASLGAAKNIQYF	TGCAGTGCTTCATTAGGGGCAGCCAAAAACATTCAGTACTTC
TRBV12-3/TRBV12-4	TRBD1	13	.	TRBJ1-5	CASRVTGTQPQHF	TGTGCCAGCAGAGTGACAGGGACTCAGCCCCAGCATTTT
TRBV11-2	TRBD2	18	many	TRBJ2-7	CASSLVGTSGRAFYEQYF	TGTGCCAGCAGCCTAGTAGGGACTAGCGGGAGGGCCTTCTACGAGCAGTACTTC
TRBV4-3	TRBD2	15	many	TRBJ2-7	CASSRELAESYEQYF	TGCGCCAGCAGCCGAGAACTAGCGGAGAGCTACGAGCAGTACTTC
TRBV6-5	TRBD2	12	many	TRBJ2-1	CAIMTSGREQFF	TGTGCCATTATGACTAGCGGACGCGAGCAGTTCTTC